Listed here are 21 T cell receptor beta chains from one sample, sequenced in a study of T cell changes during pregnancy in multiple sclerosis. Only in-frame clones appear in the TCRdb table, and some are missing; sequencing was by immunoSEQ multiplex PCR. The data hold 65,000 to 85,000 clones, with around nine tenths observed a single time. This sample comprised CD4+ T cells from peripheral blood mononuclear cells, obtained after pregnancy. The receptor set was obtained from a female donor with multiple sclerosis, enrolled in a pregnancy study.

This chain joins TRBV28 and TRBJ2-5; D is possibly TRBD1 (6 bases). The CDR3 has 15 residues. The germline V gene has CDR1 MDHEN and CDR2 SYDVKM. Deletions cut 6 bases from V and 5 bases from J, with 19 bases between. This chain's CDR3 is CASSFRNRAGETQYF. CDR3 nucleotides: TGTGCCAGCAGCTTCAGAAACAGGGCCGGGGAGACCCAGTACTTC.

This rearrangement joins TRBV7-9 to TRBJ2-1; 7 nucleotides match TRBD1. The J segment lost 4 bases and the V segment lost 4 bases, leaving 7 bases of the junction unmatched. Per the germline V gene, CDR1 is SEHNR and CDR2 is FQNEAQ (reference sequence). This CDR3 has 15 amino acids. The CDR3 here is CASSSLGGGYNEQFF. The CDR3 coding sequence is TGTGCCAGCAGCTCGCTAGGGGGCGGGTACAATGAGCAGTTCTTC.

This chain joins TRBV18 and TRBJ1-3; D is possibly TRBD1 (6 bases). Per the germline V gene, CDR1 is KGHSH and CDR2 is LQKENI. The CDR3 extends over 14 amino acids. Trimming stripped 6 bases from V and 4 bases from J, with 13 bases between. DNA for the CDR3: TGTGCCAGCTCGTCGACTCAGGGGGGAAACACCATATATTTT. As protein: CASSSTQGGNTIYF.

This clone was counted a single time. V is TRBV7-9 and J is TRBJ2-1; 10 bases are a match to TRBD1. CDR3 size: 14 residues. Germline V CDR1 and CDR2: SEHNR, FQNEAQ (reference sequence). V shed 8 bases, J shed 9 bases, and the junction held 10 bases outside the gene matches. The CDR3 DNA follows: TGTGCCAGCGGCCGACAGGGGGCGAACGGTGAGCAGTTCTTC. Its protein is CASGRQGANGEQFF.

The CDR3 here is CASSLEASGAYNEQFF. The CDR3 DNA follows: TGTGCCAGCAGCTTAGAGGCTAGCGGGGCCTACAATGAGCAGTTCTTC. J is TRBJ2-1 and V is TRBV7-3, with 9 positions matching TRBD2. CDR3 length: 16 residues. CDR1 is SGHTA, CDR2 FQGTGA, per germline. J gave up 2 bases and V 2 bases, and 4 bases lay outside the gene matches.

A remark on this clone: The same CDR3 arises from other DNA sequences in this sample as well. This chain links TRBV7-2 with TRBJ1-1; D may be TRBD1 (5 bases). This CDR3 has 13 amino acids. Trimming removed 5 bases at V and 0 bases at J, with 7 bases between. The V gene's germline CDR1 is SGHTA and CDR2 FQGNSA. For the CDR3, the DNA is TGTGCCAGCAGCAGACAGCTGAACACTGAAGCTTTCTTT. It yields the protein CASSRQLNTEAFF.

The genes are TRBV9 and TRBJ2-3, with 11 bases matching TRBD2. CDR1 SGDLS and CDR2 YYNGEE come from the germline V gene. This CDR3 has 16 amino acids. Trimming took 3 bases from V and 1 from J; bases not matched to a gene: 4. For the CDR3, the DNA is TGTGCCAGCAGCGCGGGACTAGCGGCAGGCACAGATACGCAGTATTTT. Its protein product is CASSAGLAAGTDTQYF. Based on the CDR3 plus reference TRBV9 and TRBJ2-3, the full variable domain is DSGVTQTPKHLITATGQRVTLRCSPRSGDLSVYWYQQSLDQGLQFLIQYYNGEERAKGNILERFSAQQFPDLHSELNLSSLELGDSALYFCASSAGLAAGTDTQYFGPGTRLTVL.

The rearrangement uses TRBV10-3 and TRBJ2-3; the match to TRBD1 covers 7 bases. This CDR3 comprises 14 residues. Germline V gene sequence: CDR1 ENHRY, CDR2 SYGVKD. The ends lost 11 bases at V and 7 bases at J; junction bases unmatched: 15. Written as DNA, the CDR3 is TGTGCCGCAACAGGGGTTTTGCAGGGGAATACGCAGTATTTT. It translates to CAATGVLQGNTQYF.

The chain couples TRBV2 to TRBJ2-2, with TRBD2 identical over 9 bases. Germline assignment: CDR1 SNHLY and CDR2 FYNNEI. The J segment lost 7 bases and the V segment lost 4 bases, leaving 7 bases of the junction unmatched. This CDR3 is built from 15 residues. CDR3 loop: CASSARGGRYGELFF. Written as DNA, the CDR3 is TGTGCCAGCAGTGCGCGGGGGGGCCGATACGGGGAGCTGTTTTTT.

The genes are TRBV19 and TRBJ1-5, with a possible D match to TRBD1 (6 bases). V was trimmed by 5 bases and J by 4 bases, leaving 12 bases between them. The CDR3 totals 14 residues. Germline-derived CDR1 and CDR2 are LNHDA and SQIVND (reference sequence). As DNA, the CDR3 is TGTGCCAGTAGTGAGCAGGGGTTAAATCAGCCCCAGCATTTT. Protein: CASSEQGLNQPQHF.

The J gene is TRBJ2-7, the V gene TRBV27; TRBD1 matches 8 bases. There are 15 residues in the CDR3. Losses at the gene ends were 3 bases for V and 1 base for J; bases not matched to a gene: 5. CDR1 and CDR2 from the germline V gene are MNHEY and SMNVEV (reference sequence). In DNA form, the CDR3 reads TGTGCCAGCAGTTTCAGGGGGCTATGGTCCTACGAGCAGTACTTC. This encodes CASSFRGLWSYEQYF.

The chain employs TRBV19 and TRBJ2-4; weak D call: TRBD2 (5 bases). Germline CDR1 and CDR2: LNHDA and SQIVND (reference sequence). V was shortened by 5 bases and J by 0 bases, with 11 bases between the two germline ends. The CDR3 is made up of 15 amino acids. Written as DNA, the CDR3 is TGTGCCAGTAGTTTCCTGGCGGGAGCCAAAAACATTCAGTACTTC. Its translation: CASSFLAGAKNIQYF.

This clone is a singleton in its sample. V usage is TRBV7-6 and J usage is TRBJ2-3; 13 bases are shared with TRBD2. This CDR3 is 15 amino acids long. Looked up from germline, CDR1 is SGHVS and CDR2 is FNYEAQ. V dropped 7 bases and J dropped 4; count of bases not matched to a gene: 5. CDR3 coding DNA: TGTGCCAGCACCCGGACTAGCGGGAGAGCAGATACGCAGTATTTT. Translating it yields CASTRTSGRADTQYF.

This clone was counted once. The chain is built from TRBV9 and TRBJ2-7, with 7 bases lining up with TRBD1. V dropped 0 bases and J dropped 3; count of bases not matched to a gene: 3. The V gene's germline CDR1 is SGDLS and CDR2 YYNGEE. The CDR3 is 14 residues long. The CDR3 sequence: CASSVAQGVYEQYF. The CDR3 DNA follows: TGTGCCAGCAGCGTAGCCCAGGGGGTCTACGAGCAGTACTTC. The full variable domain, in which reference TRBV9 and TRBJ2-7 provide the parts outside the CDR3, is DSGVTQTPKHLITATGQRVTLRCSPRSGDLSVYWYQQSLDQGLQFLIQYYNGEERAKGNILERFSAQQFPDLHSELNLSSLELGDSALYFCASSVAQGVYEQYFGPGTRLTVT.

V usage is TRBV5-6 and J usage is TRBJ2-3, with 10 bases matching TRBD2. Germline CDR1 reads SGHDT; CDR2 reads YYEEEE. Trimming removed 4 bases from V and 2 bases from J; junction bases left unmatched: 4. The CDR3 runs 15 residues. CDR3 in amino acids: CASSRSGGATDTQYF. The CDR3 nucleotides are TGTGCCAGCAGCCGAAGCGGGGGGGCCACAGATACGCAGTATTTT.

This chain connects TRBV5-1 to TRBJ2-3, with a weak D call TRBD2 (6 bases). In germline, CDR1 is SGHRS, CDR2 YFSETQ. With 4 bases removed from V and 3 bases from J, the gap between germline ends came to 12 bases. The CDR3 covers 14 residues. The CDR3 nucleotides read TGCGCCAGCAGCGTTGGCGGGGAGACAGATACGCAGTATTTT. The encoded protein is CASSVGGETDTQYF.

A single count supports this clone. This chain connects TRBV28 to TRBJ1-2, with D maybe TRBD1 (6 bases). Trimming removed 6 bases from V and 5 bases from J, with 19 bases in between. CDR3 length: 15 amino acids. Germline lookup yields CDR1 MDHEN and CDR2 SYDVKM. CDR3 bases: TGTGCCAGCAGCGATTCCTCGACAGGAAATTATGGCTACACCTTC. Translated, it gives CASSDSSTGNYGYTF.

The V gene is TRBV2, the J gene TRBJ1-2; 9 nucleotides agree with TRBD1. Germline CDR1 and CDR2: SNHLY and FYNNEI. With 5 bases clipped from V and 7 bases from J, the junction kept 5 bases outside the gene matches. The CDR3 covers 13 residues. The DNA of the CDR3 is TGTGCCAGCAGTCTTCGACAGGGGGGTGGCTACACCTTC. It is translated as CASSLRQGGGYTF.

The chain couples TRBV18 to TRBJ2-3; 9 bases match TRBD1. The CDR3 is 15 amino acids. Per the germline V gene, CDR1 is KGHSH and CDR2 is LQKENI. Trimming took 3 bases from V and 1 from J; bases not matched to a gene: 2. The CDR3 region is CASSPRDRGTDTQYF. Written as DNA, the CDR3 is TGTGCCAGCTCACCCCGGGACAGGGGCACAGATACGCAGTATTTT.

This clone was detected only once. The genes are TRBV7-9 and TRBJ1-3, with D hard to call. Germline-derived CDR1 and CDR2 are SEHNR and FQNEAQ (reference sequence). The CDR3 extends over 15 amino acids. Trimming removed 5 bases from V and 4 bases from J, with 15 bases in between. The CDR3 coding sequence is TGTGCCAGCAGCCCCCGTACAGTGACGGGAAACACCATATATTTT. Translating gives CASSPRTVTGNTIYF.

In its sample, this clone was seen a few times. The chain recombines TRBV5-1 with TRBJ1-1, with D unclear. The CDR3 is 13 residues long. V was cut by 5 bases and J by 5 bases, with 13 bases left in between. The germline V gene has CDR1 SGHRS and CDR2 YFSETQ. The CDR3 region is CASRLSGKTEAFF. The CDR3 bases are TGCGCCAGCAGACTCTCGGGGAAGACTGAAGCTTTCTTT.